This entry lists 3 T cell receptor beta chains sequenced from one sample in a study of T cell responses to AZD1222 COVID-19 vaccine. This table comes from immunoSEQ multiplex PCR, and its TCRdb copy is limited to in-frame clones, with some not included. The table lists some 86,000 clones, about nine tenths of them singletons. The sequencing used peripheral blood, collected 28 days after the second AZD1222 dose. Source of these receptors: an adult who received the AZD1222 COVID-19 vaccine.

J is TRBJ1-2 and V is TRBV12-3 or TRBV12-4; D possibly corresponds to TRBD1 (5 bases). CDR3 length equals 11 residues. Trimming cost V 10 bases and J 9 bases, with 15 bases left between them. The CDR3 protein is CAIPRGGCYTF. CDR3 bases: TGTGCCATCCCTCGGGGGGGGTGCTACACCTTC.

J is TRBJ1-2 and V is TRBV28; D is ambiguous. Deletions cut 4 bases from V and 6 bases from J, with 15 bases between. From germline, CDR1 is MDHEN and CDR2 SYDVKM. There are 14 residues in the CDR3. For the CDR3, the DNA is TGTGCCAGCAGTTCAAGAGCCGGGATAAATGGCTACACCTTC. Translating it yields CASSSRAGINGYTF.

This sequence joins TRBV2 and TRBJ1-6, with TRBD1 matching over 10 bases. Germline V gene data show CDR1 as SNHLY and CDR2 as FYNNEI. With V trimmed by 6 bases and J by 9 bases, 11 bases remained unmatched. CDR3 length: 16 residues. CDR3 nucleotides: TGTGCCAGCAGCCCCGGGACAGGGGAGTTTGGTTCACCCCTCCACTTT. This translates into CASSPGTGEFGSPLHF.